What follows is one TCR beta chain and its context. The data were taken from a study of blood T cell repertoires in COVID-19. Cohort allocation depended upon clinical history that participants reported. Authors' methods: Reference gene primers were amplified, and this amplification served to estimate nucleated cell counts. TCRdb keeps only in-frame clones here, not all; method: immunoSEQ multiplex PCR. The V and J calls and clone size were taken over from that table, and D and trimming were inferred from the DNA. The sample records 150,000 to 200,000 clones, 88% being singletons. This clonotype was obtained from a woman aged 18 to 35 who had recovered from COVID-19. Input material: PBMCs or T cells enriched from blood (not recorded which).

This CDR3 is CASSSPGGPSSYEQYF. CDR3 sequence (DNA): TGCGCCAGCAGCTCCCCAGGGGGCCCGAGCTCCTACGAGCAGTACTTC. The chain couples TRBV5-1 to TRBJ2-7; 8 positions agree with TRBD1. Per the germline V gene, CDR1 is SGHRS and CDR2 is YFSETQ. With 3 bases clipped from V and 0 bases from J, the junction kept 8 bases outside the gene matches. This CDR3 is 16 amino acids long.